What follows are 28 T cell receptor beta chains derived from one specimen sequenced in a study of early T cells in non-severe SARS-CoV-2 infection. TCRdb called the 5' RACE reads again in MiXCR, with one record for every CDR3 protein. The sample carries some 96,000 distinct CDR3 sequences, approximately 11% recorded once. The specimen comprised whole blood, sampled at baseline. The receptors originated from an adult who was a healthcare worker with PCR-confirmed SARS-CoV-2 infection or an uninfected control (not recorded which).

This clonotype came up a few times. At one end the junction does not follow the germline gene, possibly because of a read error. This chain connects TRBV30 to TRBJ2-7; TRBD2 might be the D (5 bases). The CDR3 has 13 residues. The germline gives CDR1 GTSNPN, CDR2 SVGIG (reference sequence). CDR3 DNA sequence: TGTGCCTTGAGTGCCGGGGAGAGTAACGAGCAGTACTTC. It yields the protein CALSAGESNEQYF.

This clonotype was recorded at least ten times. This rearrangement joins TRBV10-3 to TRBJ2-3; 7 positions agree with TRBD2. Germline V gene sequence: CDR1 ENHRY, CDR2 SYGVKD. The CDR3 length is 16 residues. Trimming took 3 bases from V and 7 from J; bases not matched to a gene: 13. The CDR3 reads CAISEVGGGPRNTQYF. For the CDR3, the DNA is TGTGCCATCAGTGAAGTGGGGGGAGGGCCGAGAAATACGCAGTATTTT.

At least ten counts were recorded for this clonotype. V and J are TRBV6-1 and TRBJ2-2, with D possibly matching TRBD1 (5 bases). The CDR3 has 15 amino acids. Germline assignment: CDR1 MNHNS and CDR2 SASEGT. Trimming left V 3 bases short and J 6 bases short, with 14 bases between. As DNA, the CDR3 is TGTGCCAGCAGTGAGGGCAGGGCTGTCGCCGGGGAGCTGTTTTTT. Its translation is CASSEGRAVAGELFF.

This clonotype was observed a handful of times. The CDR3: CASTTDRSNYGYTF. DNA of the CDR3: TGTGCCAGCACCACGGACAGATCTAACTATGGCTACACCTTC. The V and J genes are TRBV5-5 and TRBJ1-2; tentative D call: TRBD1 (6 bases). This CDR3 comprises 14 residues. V was pared by 6 bases and J by 0 bases, with 12 bases between. Germline CDR1 and CDR2: SGHKS and YYEKEE (reference sequence).

This rearrangement joins TRBV6-5 to TRBJ2-1, with D perhaps given as TRBD1 or TRBD2 (5 bases each). The CDR3 consists of 14 residues. V was trimmed by 5 bases and J by 2 bases, leaving 10 bases between them. CDR1 and CDR2 from the germline V gene are MNHEY and SVGAGI. CDR3 coding DNA: TGTGCCAGCAGTCCCGAGGGACCCTACAATGAGCAGTTCTTC. It yields the protein CASSPEGPYNEQFF.

This chain links TRBV6-6 with TRBJ1-5; the D is unclear. Between the trimmed V and J ends, which lost 6 bases and 2 bases, there was a span of 5 bases. The CDR3 extends over 12 amino acids. Germline V gene sequence: CDR1 MNHNY, CDR2 SVGAGI (reference sequence). The CDR3 DNA sequence: TGTGCCAGCAGCTACGGCAATCAGCCCCAGCATTTT. Amino acids: CASSYGNQPQHF.

This clonotype was counted between two and nine times. V is TRBV7-2 and J is TRBJ2-7; D remains unclear. This CDR3 is 15 amino acids long. Trimming took off 2 bases at V and 0 bases at J, with 11 bases between the two ends. From germline, CDR1 is SGHTA and CDR2 FQGNSA. CDR3 protein: CASSLIKYPSYEQYF. The CDR3 nucleotides are TGTGCCAGCAGCTTAATCAAATACCCCTCCTACGAGCAGTACTTC. Using reference TRBV7-2 and TRBJ2-7 for the parts outside the CDR3, the full variable domain is GAGVSQSPSNKVTEKGKDVELRCDPISGHTALYWYRQSLGQGLEFLIYFQGNSAPDKSGLPSDRFSAERTGGSVSTLTIQRTQQEDSAVYLCASSLIKYPSYEQYFGPGTRLTVT.

This clonotype was recorded at least ten times. The chain employs TRBV5-1 and TRBJ1-2, with 12 nucleotides matching TRBD1. J gave up 2 bases and V 3 bases, and 5 bases lay outside the gene matches. Germline CDR1 and CDR2: SGHRS and YFSETQ. CDR3 length: 16 residues. Here the CDR3 DNA reads TGCGCCAGCAGCTGGGGACAGGGGGCCTCGAACTATGGCTACACCTTC. Protein: CASSWGQGASNYGYTF.

CDR3 nucleotide sequence: TGCAGTGCTAGGACGCCGGGACAGAGCACTGAAGCTTTCTTT. Protein product: CSARTPGQSTEAFF. The chain joins TRBV20-1 to TRBJ1-1; 7 bases match TRBD1. Germline CDR1 DFQATT, CDR2 SNEGSKA (reference sequence). The CDR3 totals 14 residues. V was clipped by 3 bases and J by 4 bases; unmatched bases: 8.

This clonotype was observed a handful of times. V and J are TRBV11-2 and TRBJ2-1; D is perhaps TRBD2 (5 bases). Germline values: CDR1 SGHAT, CDR2 FQNNGV. The germline V and J ends were trimmed by 5 bases and 7 bases, with 15 bases remaining between them. This CDR3 spans 14 amino acids. The CDR3 coding sequence is TGTGCCAGCAGCCCCTCCCGATCGGGGAATGAGCAGTTCTTC. Translation gives CASSPSRSGNEQFF.

J is TRBJ2-4 and V is TRBV19, with a possible D match to TRBD1 (6 bases). Trimming removed 8 bases from V and 8 bases from J, with 16 bases in between. The CDR3 contains 13 residues. Germline CDR1 reads LNHDA; CDR2 reads SQIVND (reference sequence). Here the CDR3 DNA reads TGTGCCAGTGCTCGGGACAATATGGACATTCAGTACTTC. Encoded protein: CASARDNMDIQYF.

This clonotype was detected ten times or more. The rearrangement links TRBV28 to TRBJ1-2, with 7 bases that match TRBD1. CDR1 and CDR2 (germline): MDHEN, SYDVKM. J gave up 5 bases and V 10 bases, and 10 bases lay outside the gene matches. The CDR3 is 13 amino acids. CDR3 sequence: CATTTGRPYGYTF. The CDR3 DNA reads as TGTGCCACCACGACAGGGAGGCCGTATGGCTACACCTTC.

The rearrangement uses TRBV13 and TRBJ1-2; D is perhaps TRBD1 (5 bases). V gave up 4 bases and J gave up 6 bases, with 18 bases separating them. The CDR3 has 15 amino acids. Germline assignment: CDR1 PRHDT and CDR2 FYEKMQ (reference sequence). CDR3 region: CASSSQRQGRNGYTF. DNA for the CDR3: TGTGCCAGCAGCTCCCAACGGCAGGGACGTAATGGCTACACCTTC.

The chain is built from TRBV5-5 and TRBJ2-7; TRBD1 agrees at 11 bases. CDR1 and CDR2 from the germline V gene are SGHKS and YYEKEE (reference sequence). This CDR3 has 14 amino acids. J lost 4 bases, V lost 4 bases, and 4 bases had no gene match. CDR3 nucleotide sequence: TGTGCCAGCAGCGTCGGACAGGGGGCGTACGAGCAGTACTTC. It codes for CASSVGQGAYEQYF. Full variable domain (missing parts from reference TRBV5-5 and TRBJ2-7): DAGVTQSPTHLIKTRGQQVTLRCSPISGHKSVSWYQQVLGQGPQFIFQYYEKEERGRGNFPDRFSARQFPNYSSELNVNALLLGDSALYLCASSVGQGAYEQYFGPGTRLTVT.

This clonotype has more than one count but fewer than ten. This chain connects TRBV6-5 to TRBJ1-2; 8 bases are shared with TRBD1. V dropped 2 bases and J dropped 6; count of bases not matched to a gene: 2. This CDR3 has 13 amino acids. The V gene's germline CDR1 is MNHEY and CDR2 SVGAGI. CDR3 amino acids: CASSYVRGHGYTF. The CDR3 bases are TGTGCCAGCAGTTACGTCAGGGGGCATGGCTACACCTTC.

This clonotype has at least ten counts. V is TRBV10-3 and J is TRBJ2-7; 8 bases align to TRBD1. V lost 10 bases, J lost 6 bases, and 8 bases stayed unmatched. This CDR3 is built from 12 residues. Germline V gene lookup returns CDR1 ENHRY and CDR2 SYGVKD. CDR3 sequence reads: CASHGQGGEQYF. CDR3 in DNA: TGTGCCAGCCACGGACAGGGAGGCGAGCAGTACTTC.

The chain uses TRBV20-1 and TRBJ2-1; D is undetermined. The CDR3 length is 15 residues. V was shortened by 6 bases and J by 7 bases, with 22 bases between the two germline ends. Germline CDR1 DFQATT, CDR2 SNEGSKA (reference sequence). CDR3 DNA: TGCAGTGCCTCTTCCACCGGTCGTTTGAGGAATGAGCAGTTCTTC. Its protein is CSASSTGRLRNEQFF.

The chain carries TRBV5-4 and TRBJ2-5; D gene uncertain. Germline V gene data show CDR1 as SGHNT and CDR2 as YYREEE (reference sequence). V lost 1 base and J 1 base, leaving 11 bases between the germline ends. This CDR3 comprises 15 residues. CDR3 region: CASSLLVSRQETQYF. The CDR3 nucleotides read TGTGCCAGCAGCTTGTTGGTCAGTCGCCAAGAGACCCAGTACTTC.

The chain joins TRBV10-3 to TRBJ1-2; D may be TRBD1 (5 bases). Between the trimmed V and J ends, which lost 0 bases and 4 bases, there was a span of 9 bases. In germline, CDR1 is ENHRY, CDR2 SYGVKD. The CDR3 is 14 amino acids. The DNA of the CDR3 is TGTGCCATCAGTGAGTCTGAGGGGATCTATGGCTACACCTTC. As protein: CAISESEGIYGYTF.

This clonotype showed up many times. The chain joins TRBV6-1 to TRBJ2-7; weak D call: TRBD2 (5 bases). Germline lookup yields CDR1 MNHNS and CDR2 SASEGT. The V and J ends lost 7 bases and 3 bases respectively, with 7 bases between them. This CDR3 has 11 amino acids. DNA of the CDR3: TGTGCCAGCAAGAGGGACTACGAGCAGTACTTC. Translation gives CASKRDYEQYF.

The chain recombines TRBV20-1 with TRBJ1-5; TRBD1 matches at 7 bases. The CDR3 runs to 15 residues. V lost 1 base, J lost 4 bases, and 7 bases stayed unmatched. Germline loops: CDR1 DFQATT, CDR2 SNEGSKA (reference sequence). CDR3: CSARAPGTANQPQHF. CDR3 nucleotides: TGCAGTGCTAGAGCGCCCGGGACAGCTAATCAGCCCCAGCATTTT.

The genes are TRBV6-5 and TRBJ1-1; tentatively, D is TRBD1 (5 bases). The CDR3 loop spans 15 amino acids. CDR1 is MNHEY, CDR2 SVGAGI, per germline. V lost 4 bases, J lost 5 bases, and 17 bases lay in between. The CDR3 DNA follows: TGTGCCAGCAGTTCTTACCAGGGAGTTGGTACTGAAGCTTTCTTT. Its protein product is CASSSYQGVGTEAFF.

In DNA, the CDR3 is TGTGCCAGCAGCAAATCCGTGCCGAGTCCTGAGCTAGCCAAAAACATTCAGTACTTC. Protein sequence: CASSKSVPSPELAKNIQYF. This sequence joins TRBV21-1 and TRBJ2-4; TRBD2 is the table's D call, not checked against the DNA. TRBV21-1 is deemed a pseudogene. The CDR3 loop spans 19 amino acids.

The V call is TRBV20-1, the J call TRBJ2-2; perhaps TRBD1 as D (5 bases). The CDR3 contains 15 residues. The germline gives CDR1 DFQATT, CDR2 SNEGSKA (reference sequence). V was clipped by 0 bases and J by 7 bases, with 15 bases between them. Here the CDR3 DNA reads TGCAGTGCTAGAGATCGTCGGCAGGGTGGCGGGGAGCTGTTTTTT. This sequence encodes CSARDRRQGGGELFF.

This clonotype was found many times. The rearrangement joins TRBV29-1 to TRBJ1-1; D might be TRBD1 (5 bases). The CDR3 runs to 13 residues. V lost 7 bases and J lost 2, with 14 bases in between. Germline values: CDR1 SQVTM, CDR2 ANQGSEA. The CDR3 here is CSGQRDLNTEAFF. The CDR3 DNA sequence: TGCAGCGGACAGAGAGACCTTAACACTGAAGCTTTCTTT.

This clonotype was detected only a few times. This chain joins TRBV18 and TRBJ2-1, with 8 bases fitting TRBD1. The trim removed 3 bases at V and 13 bases at J, leaving 11 bases unmatched. Per the germline V gene, CDR1 is KGHSH and CDR2 is LQKENI. The CDR3 length is 14 residues. CDR3 in amino acids: CASSPGQGSSGQFF. Written as DNA, the CDR3 is TGTGCCAGCTCACCTGGACAGGGAAGTAGTGGACAGTTCTTC.

This chain uses TRBV5-1 with TRBJ1-1, with D perhaps matching TRBD1 (6 bases). Germline V gene lookup returns CDR1 SGHRS and CDR2 YFSETQ. This CDR3 spans 14 amino acids. Deletions cut 0 bases from V and 4 bases from J, with 10 bases between. The CDR3 coding sequence is TGCGCCAGCAGCTTGGACAGGGATGTCACTGAAGCTTTCTTT. Translation gives CASSLDRDVTEAFF.

The chain carries TRBV20-1 and TRBJ2-5; D is uncertain. V lost 0 bases and J 3 bases, leaving 8 bases between the germline ends. CDR1 and CDR2 (germline): DFQATT, SNEGSKA (reference sequence). This CDR3 is built from 13 residues. CDR3 in amino acids: CSAREPSKETQYF. The CDR3 DNA reads TGCAGTGCTAGAGAGCCCTCCAAAGAGACCCAGTACTTC.